These 14 T cell receptor beta chains share one sample of origin, sequenced in a study of T-cell memory formation after mild COVID-19. A single record per CDR3 protein comes from TCRdb applying MiXCR to the 5' RACE reads. The sample has approximately 250,000 distinct CDR3 sequences, 16% seen once. Sequenced material: PBMCs or a T cell subset sorted from them (not recorded which). The receptors originated from a young man who had mild COVID-19 (a few samples of this study predate the infection). Cell type and time point are not known.

This clonotype has a handful of counts. This chain uses TRBV25-1 with TRBJ1-1; D gene unclear. Germline V gives CDR1 MGHDK, CDR2 SYGVNS. CDR3 length equals 13 residues. V gave up 5 bases and J gave up 1 base, with 8 bases separating them. CDR3 sequence reads: CASSTRPNTEAFF. In nucleotides, the CDR3 is TGTGCCAGCAGTACCAGACCGAACACTGAAGCTTTCTTT.

This clonotype was picked up a small number of times. This chain uses TRBV6-5 with TRBJ2-5, with a weak D call TRBD1 (6 bases). The CDR3 has 15 residues. CDR1 MNHEY and CDR2 SVGAGI come from the germline V gene. V gave up 4 bases and J gave up 7 bases, with 19 bases separating them. CDR3 nucleotides: TGTGCCAGCAGTTTCCTCCCGGGGACATTGGGGACCCAGTACTTC. Translated: CASSFLPGTLGTQYF.

The chain is built from TRBV10-3 and TRBJ2-3, with TRBD2 matching over 7 bases. V gave up 5 bases and J gave up 2 bases; unmatched junction bases: 7. The CDR3 length is 15 residues. Germline CDR1 reads ENHRY; CDR2 reads SYGVKD. In DNA form, the CDR3 reads TGTGCCATCAGTCAAGCTAGCGGTGCCACAGATACGCAGTATTTT. It encodes CAISQASGATDTQYF.

This clonotype was found many times. This sequence joins TRBV5-4 and TRBJ2-2; TRBD1 matches 7 bases. V trimming: 2 bases; J trimming: 5 bases; junction bases outside the gene matches: 9. The CDR3 has 16 amino acids. Germline V CDR1 and CDR2: SGHNT, YYREEE (reference sequence). CDR3 in DNA: TGTGCCAGCAGCTTCCCGGACAGGAACCCGACCGGGGAGCTGTTTTTT. It codes for CASSFPDRNPTGELFF.

V is TRBV21-1 and J is TRBJ2-1. TRBV21-1 is a known pseudogene. There are 17 residues in the CDR3. The CDR3 here is CASSPSNPQIRYNEQFF. CDR3 DNA sequence: TGTGCCAGCAGCCCGTCGAATCCTCAGATACGCTACAATGAGCAGTTCTTC.

The gene calls are TRBV19 and TRBJ1-1, with a weak D call TRBD1 (6 bases). The germline V gene has CDR1 LNHDA and CDR2 SQIVND (reference sequence). The CDR3 length is 15 residues. Trimming pared 3 bases from V and 1 base from J, leaving 12 bases between. As DNA, the CDR3 is TGTGCCAGTAGTATTGGGCAGGGGCAGAACACTGAAGCTTTCTTT. It codes for CASSIGQGQNTEAFF.

This clonotype was seen a few times. The chain uses TRBV7-7 and TRBJ2-5, with D perhaps matching TRBD1 or TRBD2 (5 bases each). The CDR3 is 16 amino acids. Trimming removed 1 base from V and 4 bases from J, with 16 bases in between. CDR1 is SSHAT, CDR2 FNYEAQ, per germline (reference sequence). Here the CDR3 DNA reads TGTGCCAGCAGCTTAGGTTCTAGCCGGGGACCAGAGACCCAGTACTTC. This encodes CASSLGSSRGPETQYF.

The chain couples TRBV7-2 to TRBJ1-6; possible D gene TRBD1, 6 bases. The V end was cut by 5 bases, the J end by 12 bases, with 14 bases between. Germline values: CDR1 SGHTA, CDR2 FQGNSA. This CDR3 contains 13 residues. CDR3 sequence (DNA): TGTGCCAGCAGCAACTACAGGGAGGTACCCCTCCACTTT. Its protein product is CASSNYREVPLHF.

This clonotype was observed a handful of times. The genes are TRBV28 and TRBJ1-6, with 10 bases fitting TRBD1. Per the germline V gene, CDR1 is MDHEN and CDR2 is SYDVKM. Trimming took 7 bases from V and 8 from J; bases not matched to a gene: 8. The CDR3 length is 15 residues. Written as DNA, the CDR3 is TGTGCCAGCATTGAGGGGACAGGGGAGGATTCACCCCTCCACTTT. Encoded protein: CASIEGTGEDSPLHF.

J is TRBJ1-5 and V is TRBV20-1; tentatively, D is TRBD1 (6 bases). This CDR3 is 12 amino acids long. V was shortened by 2 bases and J by 6 bases, with 8 bases between the two germline ends. Germline CDR1 is DFQATT and CDR2 is SNEGSKA (reference sequence). The CDR3 is CSARSRGQPQHF. The CDR3 DNA follows: TGCAGTGCTAGATCCAGGGGTCAGCCCCAGCATTTT.

This clonotype was found a few times. This rearrangement joins TRBV5-4 to TRBJ2-7; 8 nucleotides align to TRBD1. V lost 4 bases, J lost 2 bases, and 5 bases stayed unmatched. Germline V gene lookup returns CDR1 SGHNT and CDR2 YYREEE (reference sequence). The CDR3 is made up of 14 amino acids. The chain's CDR3 is CASSMSTGAYEQYF. The CDR3 nucleotides read TGTGCCAGCAGCATGTCGACAGGGGCCTACGAGCAGTACTTC.

In its sample, this clonotype was seen a few times. The chain is built from TRBV4-1 and TRBJ1-6; D gene uncertain. Deletions cut 4 bases from V and 9 bases from J, with 10 bases between. The CDR3 has 13 residues. Germline loops: CDR1 MGHRA, CDR2 YSYEKL. The CDR3 region has the DNA TGCGCCAGCAGCCCAGAATGGGGTTCACCCCTCCACTTT. Translation: CASSPEWGSPLHF.

The chain joins TRBV7-9 to TRBJ1-1, with D possibly TRBD1 on 6 matching bases. There are 13 residues in the CDR3. V lost 3 bases and J lost 8, with 13 bases in between. The V gene's germline CDR1 is SEHNR and CDR2 FQNEAQ (reference sequence). The CDR3 reads CASSFDGGDEAFF. CDR3 nucleotide sequence: TGTGCCAGCAGCTTCGACGGGGGCGACGAAGCTTTCTTT.

The rearrangement uses TRBV6-4 and TRBJ1-1; D gene ambiguous. Germline CDR1 is MRHNA and CDR2 is SNTAGT. V was shortened by 5 bases and J by 1 base, with 8 bases between the two germline ends. This CDR3 comprises 13 residues. In DNA, the CDR3 is TGTGCCAGCAGTCGGGCGGAGAACACTGAAGCTTTCTTT. Translating it yields CASSRAENTEAFF.